This TCR beta chain was documented in a study of blood T cell repertoires in COVID-19. Some clones are missing from TCRdb's copy, which holds only in-frame ones; the method was immunoSEQ multiplex PCR. The sample yields 250,000 or so clones, roughly four fifths seen once. After removal of 2 bases from V and 3 bases from J, the junction contained 6 bases not matched to a gene. The CDR3 is 16 residues long. Per germline, CDR1 MNHEY and CDR2 SVGEGT. This chain joins TRBV6-2 or TRBV6-3 and TRBJ2-5; 10 bases map to TRBD2. The source material was PBMCs or T cells enriched from blood (not recorded which). This TCR was recovered from a man aged 60-69 years who had recovered from COVID-19. In DNA, the CDR3 is TGTGCCAGCAGTTACCCCCAGCTAGCGGGGGAAGAGACCCAGTACTTC. Its translation: CASSYPQLAGEETQYF.